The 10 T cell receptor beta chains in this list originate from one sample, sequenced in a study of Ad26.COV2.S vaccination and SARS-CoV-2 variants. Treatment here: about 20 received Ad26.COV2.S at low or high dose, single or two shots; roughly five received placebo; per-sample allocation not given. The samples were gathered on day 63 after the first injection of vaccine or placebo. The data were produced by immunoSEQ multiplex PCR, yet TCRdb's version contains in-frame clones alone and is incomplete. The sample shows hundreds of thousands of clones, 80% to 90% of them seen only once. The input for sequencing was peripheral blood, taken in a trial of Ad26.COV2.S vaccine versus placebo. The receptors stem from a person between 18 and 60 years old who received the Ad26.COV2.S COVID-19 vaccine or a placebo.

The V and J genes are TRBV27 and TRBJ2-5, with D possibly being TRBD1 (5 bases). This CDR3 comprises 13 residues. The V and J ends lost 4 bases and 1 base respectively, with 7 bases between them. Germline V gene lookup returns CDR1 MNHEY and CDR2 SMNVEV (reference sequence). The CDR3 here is CASSWTSQETQYF. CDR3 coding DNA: TGTGCCAGCAGTTGGACATCCCAAGAGACCCAGTACTTC.

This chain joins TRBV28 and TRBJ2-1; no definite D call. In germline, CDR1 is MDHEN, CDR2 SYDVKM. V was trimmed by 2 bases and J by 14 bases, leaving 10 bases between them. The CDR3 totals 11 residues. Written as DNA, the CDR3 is TGTGCCAGCAGTTTAGGGCCTAGTAAGTTCTTC. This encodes CASSLGPSKFF.

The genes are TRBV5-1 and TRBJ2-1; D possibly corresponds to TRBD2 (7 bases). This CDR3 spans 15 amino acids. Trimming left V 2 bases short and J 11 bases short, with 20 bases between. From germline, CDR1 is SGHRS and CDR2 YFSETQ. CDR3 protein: CASSFALGGGRQQFF. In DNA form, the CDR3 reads TGCGCCAGCAGCTTCGCTCTGGGCGGGGGCCGACAGCAGTTCTTC.

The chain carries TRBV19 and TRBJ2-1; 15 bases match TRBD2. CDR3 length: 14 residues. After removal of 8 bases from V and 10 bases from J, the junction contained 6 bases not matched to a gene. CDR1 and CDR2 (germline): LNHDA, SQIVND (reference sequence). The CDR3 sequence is CASSRTSGGDEQFF. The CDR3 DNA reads TGTGCCAGTTCTCGGACTAGCGGGGGGGACGAGCAGTTCTTC.

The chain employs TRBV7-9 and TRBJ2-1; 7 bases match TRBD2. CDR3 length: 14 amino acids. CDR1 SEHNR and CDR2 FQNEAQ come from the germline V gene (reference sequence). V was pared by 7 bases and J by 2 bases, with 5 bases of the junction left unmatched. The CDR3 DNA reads TGTGCCAGCATGCGAGCGGGACCCTACAATGAGCAGTTCTTC. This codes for CASMRAGPYNEQFF.

CDR3 protein: CSGGQGRETQYF. CDR3 DNA: TGCAGCGGAGGACAGGGGCGAGAGACCCAGTACTTC. This chain joins TRBV29-1 and TRBJ2-5; TRBD1 aligns across 9 bases. Germline lookup yields CDR1 SQVTM and CDR2 ANQGSEA. V shed 7 bases, J shed 4 bases, and the junction held 4 bases outside the gene matches. This CDR3 spans 12 amino acids.

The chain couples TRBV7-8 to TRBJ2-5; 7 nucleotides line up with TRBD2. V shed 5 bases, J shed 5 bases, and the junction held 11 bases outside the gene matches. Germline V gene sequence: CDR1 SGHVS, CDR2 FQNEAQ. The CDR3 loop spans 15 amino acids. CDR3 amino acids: CASSKRLATGETQYF. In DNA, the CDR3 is TGTGCCAGCAGCAAACGACTAGCCACCGGGGAGACCCAGTACTTC.

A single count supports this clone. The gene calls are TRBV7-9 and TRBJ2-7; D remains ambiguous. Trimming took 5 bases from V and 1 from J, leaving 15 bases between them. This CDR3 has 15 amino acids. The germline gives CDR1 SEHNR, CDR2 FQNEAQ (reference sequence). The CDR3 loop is CASSGRLESSYEQYF. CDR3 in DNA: TGTGCCAGCAGCGGGCGACTGGAATCATCCTACGAGCAGTACTTC.

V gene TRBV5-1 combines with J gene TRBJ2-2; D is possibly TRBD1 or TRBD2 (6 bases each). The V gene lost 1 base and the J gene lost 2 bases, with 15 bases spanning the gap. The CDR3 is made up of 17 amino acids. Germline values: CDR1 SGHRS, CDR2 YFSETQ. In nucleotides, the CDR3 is TGCGCCAGCAGCTTGAACCGCGGGACACTTAACACCGGGGAGCTGTTTTTT. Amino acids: CASSLNRGTLNTGELFF.

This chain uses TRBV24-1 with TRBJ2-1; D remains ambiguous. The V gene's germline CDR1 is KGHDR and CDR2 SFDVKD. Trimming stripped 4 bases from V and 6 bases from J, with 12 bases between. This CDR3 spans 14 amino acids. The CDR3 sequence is CATSDPITANEQFF. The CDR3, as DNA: TGTGCCACCAGTGACCCCATAACCGCCAATGAGCAGTTCTTC.